This is a list of T cell receptor beta chains from one sample in a study of blood T cells in healthy people across ages. Each CDR3 protein gets one entry after TCRdb re-called the 5' RACE reads with MiXCR. The sample records roughly 830,000 distinct CDR3 sequences, approximately 65% being singletons. The sample was blood. These receptors were collected from a man in his thirties or forties in good health. Each CDR3 is given with its conserved first and last residue. D genes are given only for firm matches. Size is omitted from some rows. Given values are once, few, many or a class for expanded clones.

D,V,J,size,CDR3,DNA
-,TRBV7-7,TRBJ2-6,once,CASTTGPGANVLTF,TGTGCCAGCACAACAGGGCCCGGGGCCAACGTCCTGACTTTC
-,TRBV6-5,TRBJ2-3,-,CASSSAQYTDTQYF,TGTGCCAGCAGCAGCGCACAGTACACAGATACGCAGTATTTT
-,TRBV2,TRBJ2-7,-,CASRVTLDFSYEQYF,TGTGCCAGCCGTGTGACACTCGATTTCTCCTACGAGCAGTACTTC
-,TRBV28,TRBJ2-1,-,CASRDFAYNEQFF,TGTGCCAGCCGGGACTTTGCCTACAATGAGCAGTTCTTC
-,TRBV14,TRBJ2-6,-,CASSIGVSGANVLTF,TGTGCCAGCAGCATCGGGGTCTCTGGGGCCAACGTCCTGACTTTC
TRBD1,TRBV7-2,TRBJ2-6,-,CASSFRRTGSSGANVLTF,TGTGCCAGCAGCTTCCGAAGGACAGGTTCCTCTGGGGCCAACGTCCTGACTTTC
-,TRBV7-2,TRBJ1-1,-,CASSLWVDSNTEAFF,TGTGCCAGCAGCTTATGGGTGGACAGTAACACTGAAGCTTTCTTT
-,TRBV7-3,TRBJ2-7,few,CASSPYRVDEQYF,TGTGCCAGCAGCCCTTACAGGGTGGACGAGCAGTACTTC
-,TRBV7-2,TRBJ2-1,-,CASSSRRGWNEQFF,TGTGCCAGCAGCTCCCGTAGGGGGTGGAATGAGCAGTTCTTC
TRBD2,TRBV10-3,TRBJ2-1,-,CAISESQGTSGDNEQFF,TGTGCCATCAGTGAGTCCCAAGGGACTAGCGGGGATAATGAGCAGTTCTTC
-,TRBV7-2,TRBJ2-7,-,CASSLKMGPYEQYF,TGTGCCAGCAGCTTAAAAATGGGGCCTTACGAGCAGTACTTC
-,TRBV10-3,TRBJ2-1,once,CASGSQYNEQFF,TGTGCTAGCGGAAGTCAGTACAATGAGCAGTTCTTC
-,TRBV4-3,TRBJ2-4,-,CASSQDEAGPENIQYF,TGCGCCAGCAGCCAAGATGAGGCGGGTCCCGAAAACATTCAGTACTTC
TRBD1,TRBV24-1,TRBJ2-5,-,CATSDPTGTQETQYF,TGTGCCACCAGTGACCCGACAGGGACCCAAGAGACCCAGTACTTC
TRBD1,TRBV20-1,TRBJ1-6,-,CSASPGQINSPLHF,TGCAGTGCTAGCCCGGGACAGATTAATTCACCCCTCCACTTT
-,TRBV3-1,TRBJ2-1,-,CASSRSGSGEQFF,TGTGCCAGCAGCCGATCTGGATCGGGTGAGCAGTTCTTC
TRBD1,TRBV27,TRBJ2-7,-,CASSRWTGSSYEQYF,TGTGCCAGCAGTCGTTGGACAGGGAGCTCCTACGAGCAGTACTTC
-,TRBV5-1,TRBJ2-7,-,CASSLAEGFAGESYEQYF,TGCGCCAGCAGCTTGGCCGAGGGGTTTGCAGGGGAGTCCTACGAGCAGTACTTC
TRBD2,TRBV14,TRBJ2-1,-,CASSQEGGTRSYNEQFF,TGTGCCAGCAGCCAAGAAGGAGGGACTAGGTCCTACAATGAGCAGTTCTTC
TRBD2,TRBV27,TRBJ2-7,-,CASSYAGGPNEQYF,TGTGCCAGCAGTTACGCGGGGGGGCCCAACGAGCAGTACTTC
TRBD2,TRBV6-5,TRBJ2-3,-,CASSYEGGGPTDTQYF,TGTGCCAGCAGTTACGAGGGCGGGGGACCTACAGATACGCAGTATTTT
-,TRBV5-1,TRBJ2-1,-,CASSLLQELYNEQFF,TGCGCCAGCAGCTTGTTACAGGAACTCTACAATGAGCAGTTCTTC
TRBD1,TRBV4-3,TRBJ2-7,-,CASSQGSGGYEQYF,TGCGCCAGCAGCCAAGGCTCAGGGGGCTACGAGCAGTACTTC
-,TRBV7-2,TRBJ2-5,-,CASSPGWQALQETQYF,TGTGCCAGCAGCCCTGGGTGGCAGGCCCTCCAAGAGACCCAGTACTTC
-,TRBV6-5,TRBJ1-1,-,CASSSATGGGLGGAEAFF,TGTGCCAGCAGTTCCGCTACGGGGGGCGGCCTTGGGGGGGCTGAAGCTTTCTTT
TRBD2,TRBV7-2,TRBJ2-3,few,CASSPGGGLAGGTDTQYF,TGTGCCAGCAGCCCCGGAGGGGGACTAGCGGGGGGTACAGATACGCAGTATTTT
TRBD2,TRBV2,TRBJ2-1,-,CASSEDSGGAISEQFF,TGTGCCAGCAGTGAGGACAGCGGGGGGGCCATTAGTGAGCAGTTCTTC
-,TRBV4-3,TRBJ2-1,-,CASSQESGARNEQFF,TGCGCCAGCAGCCAAGAAAGTGGGGCCCGTAATGAGCAGTTCTTC
-,TRBV29-1,TRBJ2-7,-,CSVWGHLSYGQYF,TGCAGCGTATGGGGACACCTCTCCTACGGGCAGTACTTC
-,TRBV6-2/TRBV6-3,TRBJ1-1,-,CASSPSDRNTEAFF,TGTGCCAGCAGTCCCTCGGACAGGAACACTGAAGCTTTCTTT
-,TRBV11-2,TRBJ1-1,-,CASSLLSPPGGGRLDGTEAFF,TGTGCCAGCAGCTTATTATCCCCCCCGGGCGGGGGGCGCCTCGATGGCACTGAAGCTTTCTTT
-,TRBV4-1,TRBJ2-1,-,CASSQQVSYNEQFF,TGCGCCAGCAGCCAACAGGTCTCCTACAATGAGCAGTTCTTC